This entry lists 15 T cell receptor beta chains sequenced from one sample in a study of blood T cell repertoires in COVID-19. Some clones are missing from TCRdb's copy, which holds only in-frame ones; the method was immunoSEQ multiplex PCR. The table includes roughly 340,000 clones, about 93% detected once. The sequencing sample was made of peripheral blood. These TCRs come from a woman younger than 30 who had recovered from COVID-19.

The J gene is TRBJ2-2, the V gene TRBV19, with TRBD2 matching over 9 bases. Germline lookup yields CDR1 LNHDA and CDR2 SQIVND (reference sequence). The CDR3 runs 15 residues. V was clipped by 11 bases and J by 3 bases; unmatched bases: 10. The CDR3 DNA is TGTGCCTCTCAGCGGACTAGCGCTCACACCGGGGAGCTGTTTTTT. This gives the protein CASQRTSAHTGELFF.

V is TRBV11-2 and J is TRBJ2-7; TRBD2 agrees at 8 bases. Germline values: CDR1 SGHAT, CDR2 FQNNGV. V trimming: 2 bases; J trimming: 0 bases; junction bases outside the gene matches: 9. This CDR3 comprises 17 residues. CDR3 protein: CASSLSRGGRTSYEQYV. CDR3 in DNA: TGTGCCAGCAGCTTATCGAGGGGCGGGAGGACCTCCTACGAGCAGTACGTC.

The chain uses TRBV5-6 and TRBJ2-2, with 7 bases matching TRBD2. The CDR3 extends over 17 amino acids. Germline CDR1 reads SGHDT; CDR2 reads YYEEEE. J was trimmed by 4 bases and V by 4 bases; bases with no gene match: 13. CDR3 coding DNA: TGTGCCAGCAGCGGGTTAGTGGGAGGGCCCGGCACCGGGGAGCTGTTTTTT. Its protein is CASSGLVGGPGTGELFF.

The V and J genes are TRBV6-1 and TRBJ2-7, with 7 bases identical to TRBD1. The CDR3 is 14 amino acids. V gave up 3 bases and J gave up 8 bases; unmatched junction bases: 10. Germline CDR1 and CDR2: MNHNS and SASEGT. The CDR3 loop is CASSDNRGGPKQYV. Here the CDR3 DNA reads TGTGCCAGCAGTGACAACAGGGGTGGTCCAAAGCAGTACGTC.

This clone was picked up one time. The J gene is TRBJ1-6, the V gene TRBV5-4; tentatively, D is TRBD1 (6 bases). Trimming removed 4 bases at V and 1 base at J, with 12 bases between. This CDR3 is built from 16 residues. CDR1 and CDR2 from the germline V gene are SGHNT and YYREEE (reference sequence). The CDR3 reads CASSHLRGSYNSPLHF. The CDR3 DNA reads as TGTGCCAGCAGCCATCTCAGGGGATCCTATAATTCACCCCTCCACTTT. Together with reference TRBV5-4 and TRBJ1-6, the CDR3 gives the full variable domain: ETGVTQSPTHLIKTRGQQVTLRCSSQSGHNTVSWYQQALGQGPQFIFQYYREEENGRGNFPPRFSGLQFPNYSSELNVNALELDDSALYLCASSHLRGSYNSPLHFGNGTRLTVT.

In its sample, this clone was seen a few times. V and J are TRBV5-6 and TRBJ1-6; 9 nucleotides line up with TRBD1. The CDR3 covers 16 residues. Germline CDR1 SGHDT, CDR2 YYEEEE. Trimming took 4 bases from V and 7 from J; bases not matched to a gene: 9. The CDR3 loop is CASSLVRDRENSPLHF. CDR3 nucleotides: TGTGCCAGCAGCCTCGTCCGGGACAGGGAGAATTCACCCCTCCACTTT.

The V gene is TRBV4-3, the J gene TRBJ2-2; TRBD2 might be the D (6 bases). The germline CDR1 and CDR2 sequences are LGHNA and YSLEER. Deletions cut 0 bases from V and 5 bases from J, with 19 bases between. The CDR3 has 18 amino acids. The CDR3 DNA sequence: TGCGCCAGCAGCCAAGAATTGGGTACTAGCATTAATACCGGGGAGCTGTTTTTT. Amino acids: CASSQELGTSINTGELFF.

This clone showed up just once. The chain uses TRBV19 and TRBJ2-3, with D unclear. The germline gives CDR1 LNHDA, CDR2 SQIVND (reference sequence). The CDR3 extends over 14 amino acids. With 1 base removed from V and 4 bases from J, the gap between germline ends came to 9 bases. In DNA form, the CDR3 reads TGTGCCAGTAGTATAGGCGTGAACCCAGATACGCAGTATTTT. Amino acids: CASSIGVNPDTQYF.

This clone has a handful of counts. This chain joins TRBV11-2 and TRBJ1-2, with TRBD1 matching over 8 bases. The V gene end was trimmed by 4 bases and the J gene end by 6 bases; junction bases not matched to a gene: 19. Germline V lookup: CDR1 SGHAT, CDR2 FQNNGV. The CDR3 has 18 residues. CDR3 coding DNA: TGTGCCAGCAGCTCGCTTCGACAGGGGAGACACGCTATTAATGGCTACACCTTC. This encodes CASSSLRQGRHAINGYTF.

The table lists this clone with many counts. The chain links TRBV27 to TRBJ2-7, with D possibly TRBD1 on 5 matching bases. Germline V CDR1 and CDR2: MNHEY, SMNVEV (reference sequence). The V end lost 2 bases, the J end lost 2 bases, and 10 bases lay between the germline ends. The CDR3 contains 14 residues. CDR3 sequence (DNA): TGTGCCAGCAGTTTAAGTCCAGGGACCTACGAGCAGTACGTC. It translates to CASSLSPGTYEQYV.

V usage is TRBV24-1 and J usage is TRBJ2-5, with 10 bases lining up with TRBD2. Germline lookup yields CDR1 KGHDR and CDR2 SFDVKD. Germline trimming cut 1 base from V and 5 bases from J; bases unmatched to any gene: 18. CDR3 length equals 20 residues. The CDR3 DNA reads as TGTGCCACCAGTGATTTAGGGAAGAAGCGGGAGGGCCCATACGATGAGACCCAGTACTTC. It encodes CATSDLGKKREGPYDETQYF.

The sample holds one count of this clone. The gene calls are TRBV11-2 and TRBJ2-5; D remains unclear. Germline V CDR1 and CDR2: SGHAT, FQNNGV. CDR3 length: 15 residues. Between the trimmed V and J ends, which lost 5 bases and 2 bases, there was a span of 15 bases. CDR3 protein: CASSPGSGPQETQYF. Here the CDR3 DNA reads TGTGCCAGCAGCCCCGGTAGTGGGCCGCAAGAGACCCAGTACTTC.

The CDR3 DNA reads as TGTGCCAGCAGCTTAGGGGACTTCAACACTGAAGCTTTCTTT. Its protein product is CASSLGDFNTEAFF. The chain recombines TRBV7-2 with TRBJ1-1, with a possible D match to TRBD1 (5 bases). Germline lookup yields CDR1 SGHTA and CDR2 FQGNSA. The CDR3 spans 14 residues. V lost 1 base and J lost 2, with 8 bases in between.

The chain links TRBV4-3 to TRBJ2-2, with a weak D call TRBD2 (6 bases). In germline, CDR1 is LGHNA, CDR2 YSLEER. This CDR3 region has 16 residues. Trimming took off 0 bases at V and 5 bases at J, with 13 bases between the two ends. The CDR3 nucleotides are TGCGCCAGCAGCCAAGATCGGACGGCGGGGACCGGGGAGCTGTTTTTT. This codes for CASSQDRTAGTGELFF.

About this clone itself: Compared with germline, one end of the junction differs, possibly owing to a read error. The J gene is TRBJ2-1, the V gene TRBV12-3 or TRBV12-4, with TRBD2 matching 7 bases. This CDR3 region has 12 residues. The CDR3, as DNA: TGTGCCAGCAGTTTAGTTGTAGCGGGCCCTATCTTC. Amino acids: CASSLVVAGPIF.